This T cell receptor (beta chain) originates from a study of blood T cells in healthy people across ages. General observations from the study: The authors considered diversity estimates from one million T cells to be underestimates.

This clonotype has more than one count but fewer than ten. What it binds is not known. Deletions cut 7 bases from V and 3 bases from J, with 13 bases between. CDR3 size: 13 residues. CDR1 is SNHLY and CDR2 is FYNNEI in the germline V gene. Sample-barcoded 5' priming and a J-beta primer mix drove a second PCR of roughly 6 to 12 cycles. TCRdb re-derived calls from the 5' RACE reads in MiXCR, one entry per CDR3 protein. The sample carries over a million distinct CDR3 sequences, under 45% recorded once. All donors came from Russia, were Caucasian and healthy, and spanned ages roughly 6 to 100. Peripheral blood samples of roughly 9.8 milliliters were drawn from each donor. Isolated per sample were at least 6 million PBMCs.

The receptor's source is a woman aged 55-69 years in good health. The V call is TRBV2, the J call TRBJ2-7, with D maybe TRBD1 (5 bases). Material: blood. The CDR3 nucleotides read TGTGCCAGCAATAATCCAGGGTACTACGAGCAGTACTTC. This translates into CASNNPGYYEQYF. Filled out from reference TRBV2 and TRBJ2-7, the complete variable domain reads EPEVTQTPSHQVTQMGQEVILRCVPISNHLYFYWYRQILGQKVEFLVSFYNNEISEKSEIFDDQFSVERPDGSNFTLKIRSTKLEDSAMYFCASNNPGYYEQYFGPGTRLTVT.